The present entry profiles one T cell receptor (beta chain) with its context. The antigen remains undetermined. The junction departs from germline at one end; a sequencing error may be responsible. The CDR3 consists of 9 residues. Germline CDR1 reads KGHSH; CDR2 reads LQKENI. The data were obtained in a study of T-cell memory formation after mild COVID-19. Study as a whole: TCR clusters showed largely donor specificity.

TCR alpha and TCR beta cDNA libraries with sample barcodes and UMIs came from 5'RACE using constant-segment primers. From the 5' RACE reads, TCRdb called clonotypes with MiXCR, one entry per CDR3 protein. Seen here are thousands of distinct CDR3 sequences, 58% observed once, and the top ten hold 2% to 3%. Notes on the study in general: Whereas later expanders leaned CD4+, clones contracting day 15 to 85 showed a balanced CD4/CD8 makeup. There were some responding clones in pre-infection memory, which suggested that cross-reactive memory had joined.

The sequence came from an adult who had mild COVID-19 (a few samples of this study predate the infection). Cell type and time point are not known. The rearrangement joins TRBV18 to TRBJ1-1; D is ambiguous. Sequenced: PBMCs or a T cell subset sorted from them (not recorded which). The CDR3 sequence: CASSPLGAF. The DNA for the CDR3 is TGTGCCAGCTCACCACTCGGAGCGTTT. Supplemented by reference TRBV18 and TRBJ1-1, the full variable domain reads NAGVMQNPRHLVRRRGQEARLRCSPMKGHSHVYWYRQLPEEGLKFMVYLQKENIIDESGMPKERFSAEFPKEGPSILRIQQVVRGDSAAYFCASSPLGAFGQGTRLTVV.